One sample yielded the 2 T cell receptor beta chains listed below, sequenced in a study of long-term antiretroviral therapy in people with HIV. Run at survey level, the immunoSEQ assay was version v3.0. This table comes from immunoSEQ multiplex PCR, and its TCRdb copy is limited to in-frame clones, with some not included. The sample consists of roughly 40,000 clones, 86% of them appearing once. The source was unsorted PBMCs, collected just before starting antiretroviral therapy. Receptor source: a woman under 30 with HIV.

This clone was seen a single time. The gene calls are TRBV6-1 and TRBJ2-1; possibly TRBD2 for D (5 bases). The CDR3 contains 16 residues. From germline, CDR1 is MNHNS and CDR2 SASEGT. Between the trimmed V and J ends, which lost 2 bases and 3 bases, there was a span of 14 bases. This CDR3 reads CASSETPSRIYNEQFF. CDR3 in DNA: TGTGCCAGCAGTGAAACGCCTAGCAGGATCTACAATGAGCAGTTCTTC.

The CDR3 sequence is CASSPVRNEKLFF. CDR3 nucleotide sequence: TGTGCCAGTAGTCCGGTGAGAAATGAAAAACTGTTTTTT. V usage is TRBV19 and J usage is TRBJ1-4; no reliable D call. In germline, CDR1 is LNHDA, CDR2 SQIVND (reference sequence). This CDR3 has 13 amino acids. V lost 5 bases, J lost 5 bases, and 9 bases lay in between.